Listed here are 14 T cell receptor beta chains from one sample, sequenced in a study of identical twins. Using its own MiXCR run on the 5' RACE reads, TCRdb lists one record per CDR3 protein. The sample holds roughly 720,000 distinct CDR3 sequences, 15% to 20% seen once. The sample was also linked to a second study, of T cells expressing NK-cell markers.

Material for sequencing was PBMCs. All receptors derive from a woman aged 18-30 years in good health.

In this sample, this clonotype turned up a few times. This rearrangement joins TRBV20-1 to TRBJ2-5; 10 positions agree with TRBD1. The V segment lost 3 bases and the J segment 7 bases; nucleotides outside the gene matches: 8. The CDR3 runs to 14 residues. Per germline, CDR1 DFQATT and CDR2 SNEGSKA (reference sequence). CDR3 sequence: CSASGDRGPGTQYF. CDR3 nucleotide sequence: TGCAGTGCTAGTGGGGACAGGGGCCCAGGGACCCAGTACTTC.

This clonotype has more than one count but fewer than ten. The chain links TRBV5-8 to TRBJ1-1; TRBD1 matches 11 bases. This CDR3 contains 15 residues. Trimming cost V 4 bases and J 5 bases; bases outside gene matches: 7. In germline, CDR1 is SGHTS, CDR2 YDEGEE. The CDR3 bases are TGTGCCAGCAGCCGCGGACAGGGGGCGTATACTGAAGCTTTCTTT. Its protein is CASSRGQGAYTEAFF.

The chain couples TRBV12-3 or TRBV12-4 to TRBJ2-1; maybe TRBD2 (5 bases). CDR3 length: 13 residues. Trimming shortened V by 6 bases and J by 6 bases, and 12 bases separated the two germline ends. CDR3 DNA sequence: TGTGCCAGCAGCCGGACTCCCAGCAATGAGCAGTTCTTC. Its translation: CASSRTPSNEQFF.

This chain links TRBV10-3 with TRBJ2-3; D is unresolved. The CDR3 totals 12 residues. Germline CDR1 and CDR2: ENHRY and SYGVKD. Trimming removed 3 bases at V and 3 bases at J, with 4 bases between. For the CDR3, the DNA is TGTGCCATCAGTGACACTACAGATACGCAGTATTTT. Its translation: CAISDTTDTQYF.

The chain combines TRBV6-2 or TRBV6-3 with TRBJ2-7, with D unresolved. The CDR3 length is 12 residues. V was cut by 5 bases and J by 6 bases, with 11 bases left in between. Germline V gives CDR1 MNHEY, CDR2 SVGEGT. Here the CDR3 reads CASSPERAEQYF. Written as DNA, the CDR3 is TGTGCCAGCAGTCCCGAAAGGGCCGAGCAGTACTTC.

The chain joins TRBV5-6 to TRBJ2-1, with D possibly matching TRBD1 (5 bases). This CDR3 is built from 15 residues. The germline V gene encodes CDR1 SGHDT and CDR2 YYEEEE. Trimming stripped 4 bases from V and 6 bases from J, with 17 bases between. CDR3 sequence: CASSPVGVQVNEQFF. In nucleotides, the CDR3 is TGTGCCAGCAGCCCCGTAGGGGTTCAGGTCAATGAGCAGTTCTTC. Full variable domain (missing parts from reference TRBV5-6 and TRBJ2-1): DAGVTQSPTHLIKTRGQQVTLRCSPKSGHDTVSWYQQALGQGPQFIFQYYEEEERQRGNFPDRFSGHQFPNYSSELNVNALLLGDSALYLCASSPVGVQVNEQFFGPGTRLTVL.

The genes are TRBV5-1 and TRBJ1-2; D remains ambiguous. Germline CDR1 reads SGHRS; CDR2 reads YFSETQ. The CDR3 length is 14 residues. V lost 0 bases and J 2 bases, leaving 8 bases between the germline ends. The DNA for the CDR3 is TGCGCCAGCAGCTTGGGAGACCACAACTATGGCTACACCTTC. Protein: CASSLGDHNYGYTF.

V and J are TRBV11-2 and TRBJ2-1; a weak D match, TRBD1 (5 bases). V was pared by 7 bases and J by 10 bases, with 14 bases between. The CDR3 covers 12 residues. The germline CDR1 and CDR2 sequences are SGHAT and FQNNGV. The CDR3 protein is CASTQLGREQFF. CDR3 DNA: TGTGCCAGCACCCAACTGGGGCGCGAGCAGTTCTTC.

CDR3 nucleotide sequence: TGTGCCAGCAGCCTAGGGGGACATGGGCAGTTCTTC. Translation: CASSLGGHGQFF. The V call is TRBV3-1, the J call TRBJ2-1, with TRBD1 as a possible D gene (6 bases). In germline, CDR1 is LGHDT, CDR2 YNNKEL (reference sequence). The ends were cut back, 4 bases at V and 12 bases at J, with 13 bases in the middle. CDR3 length: 12 amino acids.

This clonotype has only a few counts. This chain joins TRBV20-1 and TRBJ1-1, with D unresolved. Trimming took off 5 bases at V and 4 bases at J, with 14 bases between the two ends. Germline V CDR1 and CDR2: DFQATT, SNEGSKA (reference sequence). CDR3 length: 13 residues. The CDR3 loop is CSAPDSGRTEAFF. The CDR3 region has the DNA TGCAGTGCTCCGGACTCGGGTCGCACTGAAGCTTTCTTT.

This clonotype was counted only a few times. J is TRBJ1-1 and V is TRBV20-1; TRBD1 might be the D (5 bases). This CDR3 is built from 11 residues. CDR1 DFQATT and CDR2 SNEGSKA come from the germline V gene (reference sequence). Trimming removed 5 bases at V and 10 bases at J, with 14 bases between. The CDR3 sequence: CSAGGNEGAFF. DNA of the CDR3: TGCAGTGCTGGGGGGAATGAAGGAGCTTTCTTT.

In this sample, this clonotype turned up a few times. J is TRBJ1-2 and V is TRBV30, with D maybe TRBD1 (6 bases). Per the germline V gene, CDR1 is GTSNPN and CDR2 is SVGIG (reference sequence). V lost 0 bases and J 6 bases, leaving 23 bases between the germline ends. The CDR3 extends over 17 amino acids. DNA of the CDR3: TGTGCCTGGAGTGTACGTTTTGGGACACCCCACGGCGATGGCTACACCTTC. It is translated as CAWSVRFGTPHGDGYTF.

The V and J genes are TRBV5-1 and TRBJ2-1, with TRBD1 matching 9 bases. Germline CDR1 reads SGHRS; CDR2 reads YFSETQ. V shed 3 bases, J shed 6 bases, and the junction held 7 bases outside the gene matches. CDR3 size: 15 residues. CDR3 coding DNA: TGCGCCAGCAGCTCGGACAGGGGAATTCGCAATGAGCAGTTCTTC. Translated: CASSSDRGIRNEQFF.

The J gene is TRBJ2-5, the V gene TRBV12-3 or TRBV12-4; 7 bases map to TRBD2. This CDR3 spans 13 amino acids. J lost 5 bases, V lost 8 bases, and 8 bases had no gene match. In DNA form, the CDR3 reads TGTGCCAGCGTCGCCCCCGGGAGGGAGACCCAGTACTTC. This encodes CASVAPGRETQYF.